Listed below are T cell receptor beta chains from one sample, sequenced in a study of blood T cell repertoires in COVID-19. Sequencing used immunoSEQ multiplex PCR; TCRdb keeps in-frame clones, though not all of them. The sample holds roughly 290,000 clones, over 80% seen once. The material sequenced was peripheral blood. The source of these receptors is a woman aged 50 to 60 with active or convalescent COVID-19. Each CDR3 is given with its conserved first and last residue. A D gene is named only where the DNA matches it firmly. Clone size is shown for a subset of rows, as once, few, many or a class of expanded clone.

j_call,d_call,v_call,clone_size,cdr3_aa,cdr3_nt
TRBJ1-6,.,TRBV19,.,CASSIELTLSGSPLHF,TGTGCCAGTAGTATCGAGCTGACATTGAGTGGTTCACCCCTCCACTTT
TRBJ1-3,.,TRBV19,.,CASSIIVSAPGNTIYF,TGTGCCAGTAGTATAATAGTGAGTGCTCCTGGAAACACCATATATTTT
TRBJ2-2,TRBD2,TRBV27,.,CASSLLGGANTGELFF,TGTGCCAGCAGTTTATTGGGGGGGGCGAACACCGGGGAGCTGTTTTTT
TRBJ2-2,.,TRBV7-9,.,CASSLRGSLNTGELFF,TGTGCCAGCAGCTTACGAGGTTCCCTCAACACCGGGGAGCTGTTTTTT
TRBJ2-2,TRBD2,TRBV24-1,few,CATGTSGELFF,TGTGCCACCGGGACTAGCGGGGAGCTGTTTTTT
TRBJ1-2,TRBD1,TRBV7-3,.,CASSSGQGGYTF,TGTGCCAGCAGCTCGGGACAGGGAGGCTACACCTTC
TRBJ1-2,.,TRBV13,.,CASSSRGGVQGYTF,TGTGCCAGCAGCTCTAGGGGTGGGGTGCAGGGCTACACCTTC
TRBJ1-2,.,TRBV6-5,.,CASSYPGYGYTF,TGTGCCAGCAGTTATCCGGGGTATGGCTACACCTTC
TRBJ2-1,TRBD1,TRBV14,.,CASSQGLRRDRRVNEQFF,TGTGCCAGCAGCCAAGGACTCCGCCGGGACAGGCGGGTCAATGAGCAGTTCTTC
TRBJ2-5,.,TRBV6-6,.,CASSRGRARSETQYF,TGTGCCAGCTCCCGTGGCAGGGCTCGCTCGGAGACCCAGTACTTC
TRBJ2-4,.,TRBV7-9,.,CASSLDSTLAKNIQYF,TGTGCCAGCAGCCTCGACAGCACTCTAGCCAAAAACATTCAGTACTTC
TRBJ1-1,.,TRBV6-5,.,CASRSLNRVGAFF,TGTGCCAGCAGATCTTTAAACAGGGTCGGGGCTTTCTTT
TRBJ1-5,.,TRBV30,.,CAWSLGASNQPQHF,TGTGCCTGGAGTCTGGGGGCGAGCAATCAGCCCCAGCATTTT
TRBJ2-7,.,TRBV5-1,.,CASSLGGTAISYEQYF,TGCGCCAGCAGCTTGGGGGGGACTGCGATATCTTACGAGCAGTACTTC
TRBJ1-3,.,TRBV5-1,.,CASSPDSVLSGNTIYF,TGCGCCAGCAGCCCGGACAGCGTCCTCTCTGGAAACACCATATATTTT
TRBJ1-1,.,TRBV3-1/TRBV3-2,many,CASSQASFGWTEAFF,TGTGCCAGCAGCCAAGCCAGCTTCGGGTGGACTGAAGCTTTCTTT
TRBJ1-2,TRBD1,TRBV6-1,.,CASSEVGQGDGYTF,TGTGCCAGCAGTGAAGTGGGGCAGGGGGATGGCTACACCTTC
TRBJ2-2,TRBD1,TRBV28,.,CASSLRDRGNTGELFF,TGTGCCAGCAGTTTAAGGGACAGGGGGAACACCGGGGAGCTGTTTTTT
TRBJ1-4,TRBD1,TRBV27,.,CASRGTGAAEKLFF,TGTGCCAGCAGGGGGACAGGGGCGGCAGAAAAACTGTTTTTT
TRBJ2-6,TRBD1,TRBV7-9,.,CASSSQPGQASSGANVLTF,TGTGCCAGCAGCTCTCAACCCGGACAGGCGAGCTCTGGGGCCAACGTCCTGACTTTC
TRBJ1-2,TRBD1,TRBV6-1,.,CASSESSGTGGYGYTF,TGTGCCAGCAGTGAGTCCTCCGGGACAGGGGGCTATGGCTACACCTTC
TRBJ1-4,TRBD1,TRBV2,.,CASLGQGDEKLFF,TGTGCCAGTTTGGGACAGGGTGATGAAAAACTGTTTTTT